This TCR beta chain was recorded in a study of blood T cell repertoires in COVID-19. Per the original data handling: From reference gene primer amplification, estimates of nucleated cell counts were derived. TCRdb keeps only in-frame clones here, not all; method: immunoSEQ multiplex PCR. V and J calls and clone size are given by that table; D and trimming were obtained from the DNA. The sample includes 350,000 or so clones, approximately 87% seen only once; the top ten take 8% to 13%. CDR3 length equals 13 residues. Trimming removed 3 bases from V and 7 bases from J, with 12 bases in between. Germline CDR1 reads ENHRY; CDR2 reads SYGVKD.

This receptor was obtained from a woman in her twenties or thirties with COVID-19, enrolled during active disease. The chain employs TRBV10-3 and TRBJ1-1; D ambiguous. The specimen sequenced was peripheral blood. The CDR3 is CAISESGFGEAFF. CDR3 coding DNA: TGTGCCATCAGTGAATCGGGTTTCGGTGAAGCTTTCTTT.